This T cell receptor beta chain was obtained from a study of regulatory T cells in long-lasting Graves disease (dated by TCRdb to the early 2020s). In the study overall: Persistent Graves' disease was defined as antithyroid drug treatment for over 5 years with persistently positive TSH receptor autoantibodies. Patients with persistent Graves' disease were compared with patients with newly diagnosed Graves' disease using TCR sequencing and RNA sequencing of peripheral blood. The study was conducted in China and was registered as a clinical trial. A total of around 35 samples underwent TCR sequencing, from about 13 patients with persistent Graves' disease and roughly 20 patients with newly diagnosed Graves' disease. Antithyroid drugs had been taken for approximately 9.7 years on average by persistent Graves' disease patients in the clinical cohort.

Broad study findings and their caveats: Lower TCR Shannon entropy and fewer highly expanded clones were observed in persistent Graves' disease patients than in newly diagnosed patients, which suggested clonal expansion. Sequencing and analysis were limited to the TCR beta chain. More public clonotypes were shared among persistent patients (roughly 2,700) than among newly diagnosed patients (more than 900). Only peripheral blood was studied, because thyroid tissue, the primary lesion, was inaccessible. As a limitation, the authors acknowledged that the small sample size may reduce accuracy. Preferential use of TRBV28, TRBJ1-2 and TRBJ2-5 was observed in persistent disease, whereas TRBV20-1 and TRBJ2-1 were favored in newly diagnosed disease.

This clonotype was seen more than once but under ten times. What this receptor recognizes is not known. Base qualities are not at hand, and no much larger clone is one base apart. Cut back by 3 bases and 1 base, the V and J ends lie 10 bases apart. Reading the germline V gene (reference sequence) gives CDR1 DFQATT and CDR2 SNEGSKA. From the cysteine up to the phenylalanine, the CDR3 has a length of 15 residues. The kept DNA is CDR3 alone, 45 bases in frame from the first base. The time point label, as the study defines it: persistent/refractory GD, antithyroid drugs over 5 years with positive TRAb. RNA was extracted from PBMCs in TRIzol for both TCR sequencing and RNA sequencing. The diagnosis of Graves' disease was made according to American Thyroid Association guidelines. The patients came from an endocrinology department in Xi'an, China. From each patient, approximately 9.9 milliliters of peripheral blood was collected into an EDTA anticoagulant tube. PBMCs were isolated by Ficoll Paque Plus density gradient separation without further T cell sorting. An Agilent 2100 Bioanalyzer and agarose gel were used to check RNA quality, and a NanoDrop 2000 was used to measure RNA concentration.

The library was produced with multiplex PCR. This sample was sequenced with an Illumina HiSeq 4000. CDR3 regions were amplified by Arm-PCR with iRepertoire HTBI primers to construct TCR beta libraries. PCR products were gel purified before sequencing. The study's processing was this. A total of some 65 TRBV and some 15 TRBJ segments were identified across samples and were used for gene usage analysis of CDR3 amino acid clonotypes. COPE and FqMerger were used to merge filtered high-quality paired reads into contigs. BLAST was used to align contigs to IMGT TRBV, TRBD and TRBJ reference genes, with CDR3 defined following IMGT. Any clonotype with a frequency above 0.1% was counted as a highly expanded clone. Shannon entropy was used to measure repertoire diversity, and the Gini coefficient was used to measure V-J evenness. A clonotype found in more than one individual was treated as public. TCRdb took the public reads, trimmed them with fastp at Q25, ran MiXCR for clone calling and kept in-frame beta chains. Rows are combined by CDR3 protein, so each entry shows the most common genes and DNA. These V and J calls are TCRdb output, not the study's own analysis. The sample data list 350,000 to 500,000 distinct CDR3 sequences, and roughly a fifth of these were observed just once. The ten largest make up roughly an eighth of the sample.

This sequence was found in a female donor with Graves disease. Sequencing was performed on peripheral blood mononuclear cells (PBMCs), taken when the disease was refractory, from a patient treated with antithyroid drugs. The rearranged segments are TRBV20-1 and TRBJ2-6; the D gene cannot be resolved reliably. The DNA is TGCAGTGCTAGCTTCGCTAGTTCTGGGGCCAACGTCCTGACTTTC. Its protein product is CSASFASSGANVLTF.